This T cell receptor beta chain came from a study of blood T cell repertoires in COVID-19. The wider study: The United States, Italy and Spain provided the acute and convalescent COVID-19 samples. T cells, B-cell-depleted T cells, or PBMCs supplied cDNA or gDNA.

In the original analysis: Scientists estimated how many nucleated cells there were by amplifying reference gene primers. Some clones are missing from TCRdb's copy, which holds only in-frame ones; the method was immunoSEQ multiplex PCR. V and J calls and clone size are given by that table; D and trimming were obtained from the DNA. This table holds hundreds of thousands of clones, 70% to 90% found once. The sample holds one count of this clone. This CDR3 comprises 16 residues. CDR1 SGDLS and CDR2 YYNGEE come from the germline V gene. With 2 bases clipped from V and 1 base from J, the junction kept 7 bases outside the gene matches.

The chain couples TRBV9 to TRBJ2-3, with 7 bases lining up with TRBD1. The TCR was taken from a woman under 30 with acute or convalescent COVID-19. The specimen sequenced was peripheral blood. The CDR3 DNA follows: TGTGCCAGCAGCGTCGGACAGGCAGGAGGCACAGATACGCAGTATTTT. Translated: CASSVGQAGGTDTQYF.